What follows describes a single T cell receptor (beta chain). No antigen is known for it. No much larger clone is present one base from it, and per-base qualities are unavailable. The data stem from a study of T cell responses to AZD1222 COVID-19 vaccine (dated by TCRdb to about 2021). Notes on the research overall: AZD1222 recipients given second doses at about 4 weeks or at about 12 weeks were pooled, since spike-specific TCR depth and breadth were not found to differ between the two schedules. Trial participants were enrolled into age subgroups of 18-55, 56-69 and 70-plus years, which contained approximately 150, 30 and 60 TCR-sequenced participants, respectively. A total of more than 230 trial participants underwent TCR sequencing, of whom some 200 had received two doses of AZD1222 and around 25 had received two doses of the MenACWY control vaccine. The research as a whole found: After two AZD1222 doses, spike-specific TCR breadth and depth were significantly higher than at day 0 and than in MenACWY recipients. Nearly half of unique spike-specific TCRs reportedly recognized epitopes outside regions mutated in the B.1.351 and B.1.1.7 variants. The vaccine-associated CD4 TCRs covered the entire spike protein, and the dominant responses fell in regions 160-218 and 743-854. The 56-69-year group was small, and its depth increase did not reach significance, likely because of low power. Because no samples from the day 14 peak response were available, repertoires could be characterized only after the peak T cell response. Conclusions about previously exposed vaccinees were limited because only 6 or 7 AZD1222 recipients were SARS-CoV-2 seropositive at baseline. Participants were mostly white British, with more females than males. The authors suggested clonal diversity may have been underestimated.

The time point tag for this specimen amounts to: baseline before first vaccination. Vaccinee samples came from UK trials COV001 and COV002, including a single-blind randomized controlled phase 2/3 trial of AZD1222 (ChAdOx1 nCoV-19) in healthy adults. For TCRbeta chain sequencing, PBMC samples from trial participants were taken at day 0 and at day 28 after the second dose. The CDR3 regions of human TCRbeta chains were analyzed by immunosequencing. For the original study's pipeline: TCRs in the repertoires were matched against a reference library of SARS-CoV-2-specific TCRs that had been generated with the MIRA antigen-specificity platform. Breadth was defined as the fraction of unique TCRs that were SARS-CoV-2-associated, and depth was defined as the fraction of total T cells that were SARS-CoV-2-associated. Using the MIRA data, each spike-specific TCR was mapped to the spike region that the TCR reacts to and placed in a CD4 or CD8 class. Log10-transformed breadth and depth values were compared by one-way ANOVA with Sidak's multiple comparisons tests. TCRdb stores this immuneACCESS table with in-frame sequences only. Part of the clones is absent; in the studies checked, under half of the shortfall reflects unresolved V genes, and no reason is known for the rest. V, J and clone size derive from that table, while D and trimming were established from the DNA sequence. A total of about 130,000 clones appear in this sample, just over 85% of them only once. Jointly, the top ten make up approximately 20% of the sample.

The V end loses 0 bases and the J end loses 7 bases, and a stretch of 9 bases separates them. The germline V gene supplies CDR1 MNHEY and CDR2 SVGAGI. The CDR3 measures 13 amino acids from cysteine to phenylalanine. Only the CDR3 DNA stays, 39 bases, in frame from base 1. The receptor was isolated from an adult in good health. The chain uses TRBV6-5 and TRBJ1-2; no D gene is confidently identified. Sequenced material: peripheral blood, taken on day 0 of AZD1222 vaccination. Read as DNA, the sequence is TGTGCCAGCAGTTACTCGGAGGCTCGTGGCTACACCTTC. It encodes CASSYSEARGYTF.